These 7 T cell receptor beta chains were sequenced from one sample in a study of T cells in Graves' hyperthyroidism and ophthalmopathy. Researchers amplified the TCR beta CDR3 regions from RNA transcripts. HTBI primers were employed in a first-round RT-PCR of the TCR CDR3. TCRdb re-analysed the multiplex PCR reads in MiXCR, keeping a single row per CDR3 protein. The sample consists of 330,000 or so distinct CDR3 sequences, roughly 19% of them appearing once. The sequencing input was blood. All receptors come from a man between 50 and 59 years old with Graves' ophthalmopathy.

This clonotype appeared many times. This rearrangement joins TRBV28 to TRBJ2-5; D gene uncertain. CDR1 is MDHEN and CDR2 is SYDVKM in the germline V gene. This CDR3 spans 14 amino acids. Trimming left V 3 bases short and J 4 bases short, with 12 bases between. The chain's CDR3 is CASSLVSLGETQYF. In DNA form, the CDR3 reads TGTGCCAGCAGTTTGGTGTCCCTGGGAGAGACCCAGTACTTC.

This chain links TRBV20-1 with TRBJ1-5, with unresolved D. Germline lookup yields CDR1 DFQATT and CDR2 SNEGSKA (reference sequence). Trimming pared 3 bases from V and 2 bases from J, leaving 26 bases between. The CDR3 covers 19 residues. CDR3 sequence: CSASDRAPPRRWRNQPQHF. Here the CDR3 DNA reads TGCAGTGCTAGTGACCGGGCCCCACCTAGAAGGTGGCGCAATCAGCCCCAGCATTTT.

The chain uses TRBV2 and TRBJ2-3, with D unclear. The germline V gene encodes CDR1 SNHLY and CDR2 FYNNEI. The CDR3 length is 15 residues. Trimming shortened V by 1 base and J by 0 bases, and 8 bases separated the two germline ends. DNA for the CDR3: TGTGCCAGCAGTGAAGGGGTGGGAAGCACAGATACGCAGTATTTT. Translating gives CASSEGVGSTDTQYF.

This clonotype showed up many times. The chain is built from TRBV28 and TRBJ1-5; D is perhaps TRBD1 (6 bases). CDR3 length: 16 amino acids. Germline CDR1 reads MDHEN; CDR2 reads SYDVKM. Trimming left V 7 bases short and J 1 base short, with 17 bases between. CDR3 nucleotides: TGTGCCAGCACCACCAGGACAGCTCTAAGCAATCAGCCCCAGCATTTT. It is translated as CASTTRTALSNQPQHF.

V and J are TRBV3-1 and TRBJ2-6; possibly TRBD2 for D (5 bases). V dropped 6 bases and J dropped 1 base, with 10 bases sitting between them. Germline CDR1 LGHDT, CDR2 YNNKEL (reference sequence). This CDR3 region has 15 residues. This CDR3 reads CASSPGLSGANVLTF. For the CDR3, the DNA is TGTGCCAGCAGTCCAGGACTGTCTGGGGCCAACGTCCTGACTTTC.

This clonotype has more than one count but fewer than ten. The chain combines TRBV14 with TRBJ1-4; the D is unclear. CDR1 is SGHDN, CDR2 FVKESK, per germline. The V gene lost 1 base and the J gene lost 7 bases, with 7 bases spanning the gap. The CDR3 sequence is 13 residues long. CDR3 amino acids: CASSQGGGEKLFF. CDR3 in DNA: TGTGCCAGCAGCCAAGGGGGAGGTGAAAAACTGTTTTTT.

A few counts support this clonotype. The chain couples TRBV29-1 to TRBJ1-1, with 8 positions matching TRBD1. Germline CDR1 and CDR2: SQVTM and ANQGSEA. The CDR3 runs 12 residues. The CDR3 nucleotides read TGCAGTGGTTACAGGGGGTTGGCTGAAGCTTTCTTT. The encoded protein is CSGYRGLAEAFF.